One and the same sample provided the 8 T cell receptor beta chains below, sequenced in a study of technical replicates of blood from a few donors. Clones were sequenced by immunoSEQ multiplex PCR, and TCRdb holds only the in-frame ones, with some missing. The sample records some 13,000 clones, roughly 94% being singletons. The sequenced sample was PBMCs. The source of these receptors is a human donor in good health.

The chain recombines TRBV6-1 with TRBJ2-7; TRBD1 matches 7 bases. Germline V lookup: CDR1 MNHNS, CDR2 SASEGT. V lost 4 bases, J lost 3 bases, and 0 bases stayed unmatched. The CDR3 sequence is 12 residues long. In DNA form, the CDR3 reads TGTGCCAGCAGTGGACAGGGCTACGAGCAGTACTTC. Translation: CASSGQGYEQYF.

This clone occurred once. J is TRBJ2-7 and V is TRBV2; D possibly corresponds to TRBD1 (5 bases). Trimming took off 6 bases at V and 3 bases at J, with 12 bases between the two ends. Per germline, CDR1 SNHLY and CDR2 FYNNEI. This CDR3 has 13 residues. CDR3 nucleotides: TGTGCCAGCAGAGGGGAACTGCACTACGAGCAGTACTTC. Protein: CASRGELHYEQYF.

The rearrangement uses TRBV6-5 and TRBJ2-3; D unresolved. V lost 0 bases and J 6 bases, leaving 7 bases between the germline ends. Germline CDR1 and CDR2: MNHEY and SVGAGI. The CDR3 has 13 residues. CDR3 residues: CASSYSGWDTQYF. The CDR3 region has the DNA TGTGCCAGCAGTTACTCCGGGTGGGATACGCAGTATTTT.

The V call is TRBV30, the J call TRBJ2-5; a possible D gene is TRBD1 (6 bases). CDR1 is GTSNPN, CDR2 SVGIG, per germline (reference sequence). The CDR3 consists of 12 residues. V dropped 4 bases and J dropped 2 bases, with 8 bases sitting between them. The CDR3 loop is CAWNTGQETQYF. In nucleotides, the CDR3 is TGTGCCTGGAACACAGGGCAAGAGACCCAGTACTTC.

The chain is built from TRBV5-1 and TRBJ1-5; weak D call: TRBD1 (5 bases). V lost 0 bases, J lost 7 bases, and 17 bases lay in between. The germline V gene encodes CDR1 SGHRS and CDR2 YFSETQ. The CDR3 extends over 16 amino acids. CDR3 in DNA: TGCGCCAGCAGCTTGGGTGTCAACGGGGGGTACCAGCCCCAGCATTTT. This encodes CASSLGVNGGYQPQHF.

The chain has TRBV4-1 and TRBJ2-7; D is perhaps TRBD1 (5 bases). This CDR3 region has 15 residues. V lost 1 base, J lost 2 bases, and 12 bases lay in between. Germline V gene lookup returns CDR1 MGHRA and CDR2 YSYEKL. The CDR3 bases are TGCGCCAGCAGCCAAGCCCCAGACAGTGCCTACGAGCAGTACTTC. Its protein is CASSQAPDSAYEQYF.

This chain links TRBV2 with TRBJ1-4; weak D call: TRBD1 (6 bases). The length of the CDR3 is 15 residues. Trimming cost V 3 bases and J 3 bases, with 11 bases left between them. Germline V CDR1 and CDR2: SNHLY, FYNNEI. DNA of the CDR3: TGTGCCAGCAGTGAGGGGGCTAGCCCTAATGAAAAACTGTTTTTT. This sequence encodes CASSEGASPNEKLFF. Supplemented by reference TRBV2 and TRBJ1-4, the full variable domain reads EPEVTQTPSHQVTQMGQEVILRCVPISNHLYFYWYRQILGQKVEFLVSFYNNEISEKSEIFDDQFSVERPDGSNFTLKIRSTKLEDSAMYFCASSEGASPNEKLFFGSGTQLSVL.

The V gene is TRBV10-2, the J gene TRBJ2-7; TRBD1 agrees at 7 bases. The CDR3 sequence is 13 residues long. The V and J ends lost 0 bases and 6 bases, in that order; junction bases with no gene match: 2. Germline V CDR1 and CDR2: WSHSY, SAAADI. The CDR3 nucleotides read TGCGCCAGCAGTGAGTCGAACAGGGGCGAGCAGTACTTC. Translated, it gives CASSESNRGEQYF.